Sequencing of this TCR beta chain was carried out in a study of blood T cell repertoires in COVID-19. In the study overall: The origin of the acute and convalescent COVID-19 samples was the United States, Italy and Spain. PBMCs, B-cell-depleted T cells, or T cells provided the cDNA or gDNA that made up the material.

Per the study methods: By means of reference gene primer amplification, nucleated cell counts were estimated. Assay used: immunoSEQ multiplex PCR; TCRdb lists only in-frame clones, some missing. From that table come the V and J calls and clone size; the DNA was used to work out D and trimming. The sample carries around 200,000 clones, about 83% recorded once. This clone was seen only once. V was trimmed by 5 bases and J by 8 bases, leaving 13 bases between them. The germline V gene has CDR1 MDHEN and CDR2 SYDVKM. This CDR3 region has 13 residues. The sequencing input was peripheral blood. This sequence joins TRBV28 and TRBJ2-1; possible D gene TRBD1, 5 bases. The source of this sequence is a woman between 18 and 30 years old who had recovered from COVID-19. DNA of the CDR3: TGTGCCAGCAGTCAAACAGGTCGGGATGAGCAGTTCTTC. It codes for CASSQTGRDEQFF.